This is a list of T cell receptor beta chains from one sample in a study of T cell responses to AZD1222 COVID-19 vaccine. Generated by immunoSEQ multiplex PCR, the TCRdb table keeps only in-frame clones and is missing some. The table lists roughly 91,000 clones, more than 70% of them singletons. The sequencing used peripheral blood, collected on day 0 of AZD1222 vaccination. These TCRs come from an adult in good health. Both conserved end residues are part of each CDR3. The D gene is left open where the match is weak. Part of the rows lack a size; the others show once, few, many or a class for expanded clones.

j_call	d_call	v_call	clone_size	cdr3_aa	cdr3_nt
TRBJ2-7	.	TRBV6-2/TRBV6-3	few	CASSYSRQAYEQYF	TGTGCCAGCAGTTACTCAAGACAAGCCTACGAGCAGTACTTC
TRBJ2-2	TRBD2	TRBV28	once	CASSLSGLAGGSNTGELFF	TGTGCCAGCAGTTTATCCGGACTAGCGGGGGGTTCGAACACCGGGGAGCTGTTTTTT
TRBJ2-2	TRBD1	TRBV18	.	CASSPRTGPSSGELFF	TGTGCCAGCTCACCACGGACAGGTCCGTCATCCGGGGAGCTGTTTTTT
TRBJ2-1	.	TRBV19	.	CASSIDADSYYNEQFF	TGTGCCAGTAGTATAGATGCGGACAGCTACTACAATGAGCAGTTCTTC
TRBJ2-7	.	TRBV29-1	.	CSVARGAQDEQYF	TGCAGCGTTGCACGGGGGGCGCAGGACGAGCAGTACTTC
TRBJ1-5	.	TRBV2	.	CASRRTDTGNQPQHF	TGTGCCAGCAGAAGGACAGATACTGGCAATCAGCCCCAGCATTTT
TRBJ1-5	.	TRBV2	few	CASRLGGGQPQHF	TGTGCCAGCAGATTGGGGGGGGGTCAGCCCCAGCATTTT
TRBJ2-3	.	TRBV5-1	.	CASSSAGGTDTQYF	TGCGCCAGCAGCTCGGCCGGAGGCACAGATACGCAGTATTTT
TRBJ1-5	.	TRBV2	.	CASSGQRNQPQHF	TGTGCCAGCAGTGGGCAGCGGAATCAGCCCCAGCATTTT
TRBJ2-1	.	TRBV20-1	once	CSAIEGVEQFF	TGCAGTGCTATTGAGGGTGTTGAGCAGTTCTTC
TRBJ2-1	TRBD1	TRBV4-1	once	CASSQEGQGALYNEQFF	TGCGCCAGCAGCCAAGAGGGACAGGGGGCTCTATACAATGAGCAGTTCTTC
TRBJ2-1	TRBD2	TRBV6-5	once	CASSRLAGGMDEQFF	TGTGCCAGCAGCAGACTAGCGGGAGGGATGGATGAGCAGTTCTTC
TRBJ1-1	.	TRBV20-1	.	CSARVNTEAFF	TGCAGTGCTAGGGTCAACACTGAAGCTTTCTTT
TRBJ1-2	TRBD1	TRBV9	once	CASSVARSGDSYGYTF	TGTGCCAGCAGCGTAGCTCGGTCGGGGGACAGCTATGGCTACACCTTC
TRBJ2-7	.	TRBV27	.	CASSAAGSSYEQYF	TGTGCCAGCAGTGCCGCAGGAAGCTCCTACGAGCAGTACTTC
TRBJ2-7	TRBD1	TRBV7-8	once	CASSRRTGTYEQYF	TGTGCCAGCAGCCGCCGGACAGGGACCTACGAGCAGTACTTC
TRBJ1-2	TRBD1	TRBV7-2	.	CASSAGTGDYGYTF	TGTGCCAGCAGCGCCGGGACAGGGGATTATGGCTACACCTTC
TRBJ2-2	.	TRBV7-9	.	CASSLAVEGGELFF	TGTGCCAGCAGCTTAGCGGTGGAGGGCGGGGAGCTGTTTTTT
TRBJ2-3	TRBD2	TRBV10-2	.	CASSEELGREGVQNKDTQYF	TGCGCCAGCAGTGAAGAGTTGGGGCGGGAGGGCGTACAAAACAAAGATACGCAGTATTTT
TRBJ1-2	.	TRBV10-3	.	CAIRGGSTKFYGYTF	TGTGCCATCAGGGGAGGGTCCACTAAATTCTATGGCTACACCTTC
TRBJ2-3	TRBD1	TRBV4-2	.	CASSERVQGTGDTQYF	TGTGCCAGCAGCGAACGTGTACAGGGGACGGGAGATACGCAGTATTTT
TRBJ2-1	TRBD2	TRBV5-1	.	CASSLKAGGYNEQFF	TGCGCCAGCAGCTTGAAAGCGGGAGGTTACAATGAGCAGTTCTTC
TRBJ2-5	TRBD1	TRBV27	.	CASSSLGTGGETQYF	TGTGCCAGCAGTTCCCTCGGGACAGGGGGAGAGACCCAGTACTTC
TRBJ1-6	.	TRBV3-1/TRBV3-2	.	CASSQDGGNSPLHF	TGTGCCAGCAGCCAAGACGGGGGTAATTCACCCCTCCACTTT
TRBJ1-2	TRBD1	TRBV29-1	.	CSAGGGHYGYTF	TGCAGCGCGGGAGGGGGCCACTATGGCTACACCTTC
TRBJ2-1	.	TRBV5-1	.	CASSLEPSYNEQFF	TGCGCCAGCAGCTTGGAACCCTCCTACAATGAGCAGTTCTTC
TRBJ1-2	.	TRBV4-1	.	CASSQDRAGTWGYTF	TGCGCCAGCAGCCAAGATCGGGCGGGGACTTGGGGCTACACCTTC
TRBJ2-3	.	TRBV6-6	.	CASSRLLGGGATQYF	TGTGCCAGCAGTAGGCTATTAGGAGGGGGGGCTACGCAGTATTTT
TRBJ2-7	.	TRBV9	.	CASSVSWGESTRQYF	TGTGCCAGCAGCGTCTCCTGGGGAGAGTCTACGAGGCAGTACTTC
TRBJ1-3	.	TRBV9	.	CASSVGSTSGNTIYF	TGTGCCAGCAGCGTAGGGAGTACTTCTGGAAACACCATATATTTT
TRBJ1-5	.	TRBV5-5	.	CASSWGTTTGGNQPQHF	TGTGCCAGCAGCTGGGGGACCACCACCGGCGGCAATCAGCCCCAGCATTTT
TRBJ2-3	.	TRBV7-8	.	CASSPSYFVERTSTDTQYF	TGTGCCAGCAGCCCCTCTTATTTTGTTGAGCGCACTAGCACAGATACGCAGTATTTT
TRBJ1-1	TRBD1	TRBV7-9	.	CASSLSPGTGNTEAFF	TGTGCCAGCAGCCTTAGTCCCGGGACAGGGAACACTGAAGCTTTCTTT
TRBJ2-7	.	TRBV30	.	CAWRSPAPLTF	TGTGCCTGGAGATCCCCGGCCCCACTGACCTTC
TRBJ2-1	.	TRBV5-4	once	CASSWGGARAMGNEQFF	TGTGCCAGCAGCTGGGGTGGGGCGAGAGCCATGGGGAATGAGCAGTTCTTC
TRBJ2-5	.	TRBV27	.	CASSYQPGETQYF	TGTGCCAGCAGTTACCAGCCGGGAGAGACCCAGTACTTC
TRBJ1-5	.	TRBV7-2	.	CASSFDHSPNQPQHF	TGTGCCAGCAGCTTTGACCATAGCCCGAATCAGCCCCAGCATTTT
TRBJ1-4	TRBD1	TRBV7-6	.	CASSYRGGNEKLFF	TGTGCCAGCAGTTACAGGGGGGGTAATGAAAAACTGTTTTTT
TRBJ1-3	.	TRBV19	.	CASSIDQRSSGNTIYF	TGTGCCAGTAGTATAGATCAGAGGAGCTCTGGAAACACCATATATTTT